Included here is one TCR beta chain sequence, with context. Germline V gene lookup returns CDR1 SGHAT and CDR2 FQNNGV. This CDR3 has 14 residues. The ends were cut back, 5 bases at V and 5 bases at J, with 15 bases in the middle. The data are from a study of shared clonotypes between healthy human individuals. Clones were sequenced by immunoSEQ multiplex PCR, and TCRdb holds only the in-frame ones, with some missing. The sample holds 75,000 to 100,000 clones, around 47% seen once. This chain uses TRBV11-2 with TRBJ2-5, with D possibly being TRBD2 (6 bases). This TCR came from a woman aged 40 to 50 in good health. Some clones in this sample may be carry-over from other donors' samples. Material: PBMCs. For the CDR3, the DNA is TGTGCCAGCAGCACAATAGGGAGGTGGGAGACCCAGTACTTC. This sequence encodes CASSTIGRWETQYF.